The 22 T cell receptor beta chains reported below all come from one sample, sequenced in a study of T-cell memory formation after mild COVID-19. Via MiXCR, TCRdb re-called the 5' RACE reads, giving one row per CDR3 protein. The data contain more than 300,000 distinct CDR3 sequences, about 20% of them singletons. The sample was PBMCs or a T cell subset sorted from them (not recorded which). The receptors shown here come from a man younger than 35 who had mild COVID-19 (a few samples of this study predate the infection). Cell type and time point are not known.

The V call is TRBV12-3 or TRBV12-4, the J call TRBJ2-5; 8 nucleotides line up with TRBD1. The CDR3 runs 14 residues. V lost 4 bases to trimming and J lost 4 bases; unmatched junction nucleotides: 5. In DNA form, the CDR3 reads TGTGCCAGCAGTTCGGACAGGGCGCCAGAGACCCAGTACTTC. It specifies CASSSDRAPETQYF.

This sequence joins TRBV5-1 and TRBJ2-2; 9 nucleotides agree with TRBD1. The CDR3 totals 15 residues. Germline V gives CDR1 SGHRS, CDR2 YFSETQ. J lost 4 bases, V lost 3 bases, and 4 bases had no gene match. CDR3 sequence: CASSYWDRVTGELFF. The CDR3 DNA reads TGCGCCAGCAGCTATTGGGACAGGGTCACCGGGGAGCTGTTTTTT.

Here the CDR3 reads CSGPIGETQYF. The CDR3 nucleotides are TGCAGTGGTCCCATAGGGGAGACCCAGTACTTC. The chain has TRBV20-1 and TRBJ2-5; D not certain. Trimming pared 7 bases from V and 5 bases from J, leaving 11 bases between. The CDR3 is made up of 11 amino acids. CDR1 and CDR2 from the germline V gene are DFQATT and SNEGSKA (reference sequence).

The sample holds a few counts of this clonotype. The J gene is TRBJ2-7, the V gene TRBV6-5, with unresolved D. Trimming removed 5 bases at V and 3 bases at J, with 17 bases between. Germline values: CDR1 MNHEY, CDR2 SVGAGI. The CDR3 covers 15 residues. DNA for the CDR3: TGTGCCAGCAGTCCCGAGTCGGGCCGCTTCTACGAGCAGTACGTC. Residues: CASSPESGRFYEQYV.

The chain employs TRBV5-1 and TRBJ2-1, with TRBD2 matching 9 bases. This CDR3 region has 16 residues. The V and J ends lost 5 bases and 0 bases, in that order; junction bases with no gene match: 6. CDR1 is SGHRS, CDR2 YFSETQ, per germline. The CDR3 sequence: CASRSPAGGSYNEQFF. The DNA of the CDR3 is TGCGCCAGCAGGAGTCCAGCGGGGGGCTCCTACAATGAGCAGTTCTTC.

The chain recombines TRBV20-1 with TRBJ1-2; 7 bases match TRBD1. The CDR3 covers 11 residues. V shed 3 bases, J shed 6 bases, and the junction held 1 base outside the gene matches. The germline gives CDR1 DFQATT, CDR2 SNEGSKA (reference sequence). The CDR3 here is CSARDRNGYTF. The CDR3 region has the DNA TGCAGTGCTAGGGACAGGAATGGCTACACCTTC.

The CDR3 bases are TGTGCCAGCAGCCTGGGACAGAGGTCGGGGGAGCAGTACTTC. Translating gives CASSLGQRSGEQYF. The V call is TRBV6-5, the J call TRBJ2-7; 7 nucleotides agree with TRBD1. The CDR3 spans 14 residues. Germline V gives CDR1 MNHEY, CDR2 SVGAGI. With 6 bases clipped from V and 7 bases from J, the junction kept 12 bases outside the gene matches.

The rearrangement uses TRBV6-2 or TRBV6-3 and TRBJ1-2, with TRBD1 identical over 7 bases. The J segment lost 8 bases and the V segment lost 0 bases, leaving 9 bases of the junction unmatched. The CDR3 loop spans 15 amino acids. From germline, CDR1 is MNHEY and CDR2 SVGEGT. The CDR3 is CASSYSSPTGNGYTF. CDR3 DNA: TGTGCCAGCAGTTACTCGAGTCCGACAGGGAACGGCTACACCTTC.

This clonotype was picked up a small number of times. The genes are TRBV15 and TRBJ1-2; D might be TRBD1 (5 bases). CDR1 and CDR2 from the germline V gene are LNHNV and YYDKDF (reference sequence). This CDR3 contains 14 residues. The V end was cut by 0 bases, the J end by 6 bases, with 11 bases between. The CDR3 is CATSRDKGSDGYTF. As DNA, the CDR3 is TGTGCCACCAGCAGAGATAAGGGGTCCGATGGCTACACCTTC.

This clonotype appeared a few times. J is TRBJ2-3 and V is TRBV4-2; maybe TRBD2 (5 bases). CDR1 is LGHNA, CDR2 YNFKEQ, per germline. V was shortened by 0 bases and J by 3 bases, with 10 bases between the two germline ends. The CDR3 length is 15 residues. CDR3 residues: CASSQDPSGTDTQYF. DNA of the CDR3: TGTGCCAGCAGCCAAGATCCCAGCGGAACAGATACGCAGTATTTT.

A few counts support this clonotype. The chain's CDR3 is CASSTSLGAPDTQYF. The CDR3 DNA is TGTGCCAGCAGCACCTCCCTAGGAGCCCCAGATACGCAGTATTTT. This chain links TRBV7-2 with TRBJ2-3; D gene ambiguous. Deletions cut 5 bases from V and 4 bases from J, with 16 bases between. The CDR3 consists of 15 residues. CDR1 and CDR2 (germline): SGHTA, FQGNSA.

This clonotype has ten or more counts. The chain carries TRBV29-1 and TRBJ1-3; no firm D call. The CDR3 runs to 13 residues. From germline, CDR1 is SQVTM and CDR2 ANQGSEA. Trimming left V 4 bases short and J 0 bases short, with 7 bases between. Here the CDR3 DNA reads TGCAGCGTTGGACACGGCTCTGGAAACACCATATATTTT. Encoded protein: CSVGHGSGNTIYF.

This clonotype was detected a few times. This chain uses TRBV20-1 with TRBJ2-7; TRBD1 aligns across 10 bases. Germline V CDR1 and CDR2: DFQATT, SNEGSKA (reference sequence). The CDR3 runs to 13 residues. V trimming: 5 bases; J trimming: 4 bases; junction bases outside the gene matches: 5. The CDR3 bases are TGCAGTGCTCGGGACAGGGGAGTTTACGAGCAGTACGTC. It yields the protein CSARDRGVYEQYV.

This clonotype was counted at least ten times. The genes are TRBV20-1 and TRBJ2-1, with no clear D. This CDR3 has 12 amino acids. Germline V lookup: CDR1 DFQATT, CDR2 SNEGSKA (reference sequence). V dropped 0 bases and J dropped 8 bases, with 8 bases sitting between them. Written as DNA, the CDR3 is TGCAGTGCTAGAGATGGTGGGGATGAGCAGTTCTTC. Its protein product is CSARDGGDEQFF.

This clonotype has only a few counts. The rearrangement uses TRBV4-1 and TRBJ2-1; 7 bases line up with TRBD1. Trimming took 0 bases from V and 4 from J; bases not matched to a gene: 6. The CDR3 runs 16 residues. The germline V gene encodes CDR1 MGHRA and CDR2 YSYEKL. As DNA, the CDR3 is TGCGCCAGCAGCCAAGACAAAGGACAGGTTTACAATGAGCAGTTCTTC. Protein sequence: CASSQDKGQVYNEQFF.

This clonotype appeared a few times. The chain combines TRBV6-1 with TRBJ2-7; D is unclear. Germline CDR1 is MNHNS and CDR2 is SASEGT. Trimming stripped 4 bases from V and 0 bases from J, with 7 bases between. The CDR3 totals 13 residues. The CDR3 loop is CASSGAGSYEQYV. The CDR3 nucleotides read TGTGCCAGCAGTGGGGCAGGCTCCTACGAGCAGTACGTC.

This chain's CDR3 is CAISEGGSTEAFF. CDR3 sequence (DNA): TGTGCCATCAGTGAGGGGGGTAGCACTGAAGCTTTCTTT. V gene TRBV10-3 combines with J gene TRBJ1-1; D may be TRBD1 (5 bases). The length of the CDR3 is 13 residues. CDR1 ENHRY and CDR2 SYGVKD come from the germline V gene. V lost 2 bases, J lost 4 bases, and 8 bases lay in between.

This clonotype was counted a few times. The rearrangement links TRBV6-2 or TRBV6-3 to TRBJ1-2; no firm D call. The CDR3 loop spans 16 amino acids. V was cut by 2 bases and J by 8 bases, with 21 bases left in between. Germline lookup yields CDR1 MNHEY and CDR2 SVGEGT. This CDR3 is CASSYRAGGRLWGYTF. CDR3 sequence (DNA): TGTGCCAGCAGTTACCGTGCCGGCGGACGCCTGTGGGGCTACACCTTC.

This clonotype was seen ten or more times. This chain connects TRBV2 to TRBJ2-1; D tentatively reads TRBD1 or TRBD2 (5 bases each). Germline CDR1 is SNHLY and CDR2 is FYNNEI. V lost 5 bases, J lost 6 bases, and 11 bases lay in between. The CDR3 covers 13 residues. DNA for the CDR3: TGTGCCAGCAGTCGAGAGGGGTTCAATGAGCAGTTCTTC. Encoded protein: CASSREGFNEQFF. Full variable domain (outside the CDR3, taken from reference TRBV2 and TRBJ2-1): EPEVTQTPSHQVTQMGQEVILRCVPISNHLYFYWYRQILGQKVEFLVSFYNNEISEKSEIFDDQFSVERPDGSNFTLKIRSTKLEDSAMYFCASSREGFNEQFFGPGTRLTVL.

There are a few counts of this clonotype. The chain couples TRBV6-6 to TRBJ2-3; possible D gene TRBD2, 6 bases. Trimming removed 8 bases at V and 5 bases at J, with 23 bases between. The germline V gene encodes CDR1 MNHNY and CDR2 SVGAGI (reference sequence). There are 16 residues in the CDR3. In DNA, the CDR3 is TGTGCCAGCGATTTGGGCCGGGACTCCTTGCGAGATACGCAGTATTTT. It specifies CASDLGRDSLRDTQYF.

This clonotype was detected only a few times. The chain employs TRBV5-1 and TRBJ2-7, with TRBD2 matching over 7 bases. The CDR3 consists of 14 residues. Looked up from germline, CDR1 is SGHRS and CDR2 is YFSETQ. V was pared by 2 bases and J by 7 bases, with 9 bases of the junction left unmatched. In DNA, the CDR3 is TGCGCCAGCAGCTTTACCAGCGGGGTCGGGGAGCAGTACTTC. The encoded protein is CASSFTSGVGEQYF.

The V call is TRBV5-1, the J call TRBJ1-1; D gene unclear. The CDR3 is 13 amino acids. In germline, CDR1 is SGHRS, CDR2 YFSETQ. V was cut by 5 bases and J by 11 bases, with 19 bases left in between. In nucleotides, the CDR3 is TGCGCCAGCAGAAGTGTAATGACAATGAGGGCTTTCTTT. Amino acids: CASRSVMTMRAFF.